The 29 T cell receptor beta chains given below trace back to one sample, sequenced in a study of shared clonotypes between healthy human individuals. Repertoires were generated with immunoSEQ multiplex PCR, while TCRdb's copy carries only in-frame clones and drops some. The sample lists roughly 1.4 million clones; approximately 98.5% were seen once. The source material was naive CD4+ T cells sorted from blood. The subset denotes: CD45RA+ positively selected. The receptor set was obtained from a man in his thirties or forties in good health.

The chain employs TRBV19 and TRBJ2-5, with 11 bases identical to TRBD1. The CDR3 totals 15 residues. The J segment lost 3 bases and the V segment lost 3 bases, leaving 3 bases of the junction unmatched. Germline loops: CDR1 LNHDA, CDR2 SQIVND (reference sequence). CDR3 in DNA: TGTGCCAGTAGTATTCCGGGACAGGGGGAAGAGACCCAGTACTTC. This codes for CASSIPGQGEETQYF.

This chain uses TRBV28 with TRBJ1-2; D gene unclear. This CDR3 spans 13 amino acids. Per the germline V gene, CDR1 is MDHEN and CDR2 is SYDVKM. V lost 6 bases and J lost 8, with 16 bases in between. Here the CDR3 reads CASSPNPRVGYTF. The CDR3 nucleotides read TGTGCCAGCAGCCCAAACCCTCGAGTCGGCTACACCTTC.

The V call is TRBV5-4, the J call TRBJ1-1, with a weak D call TRBD1 (5 bases). Trimming left V 5 bases short and J 6 bases short, with 14 bases between. CDR3 length equals 13 residues. Germline assignment: CDR1 SGHNT and CDR2 YYREEE (reference sequence). The CDR3 loop is CASRLTGIPEAFF. For the CDR3, the DNA is TGTGCCAGCAGATTAACAGGAATCCCTGAAGCTTTCTTT.

This chain joins TRBV7-2 and TRBJ2-3; weak D call: TRBD1 (6 bases). The CDR3 spans 12 residues. V was cut by 1 base and J by 10 bases, with 9 bases left in between. The germline CDR1 and CDR2 sequences are SGHTA and FQGNSA. CDR3 in DNA: TGTGCCAGCAGCTTAGAGTCAGGGGCGCAGTATTTT. Its translation is CASSLESGAQYF.

The genes are TRBV2 and TRBJ2-2; possible D gene TRBD2, 5 bases. Trimming cost V 5 bases and J 3 bases, with 16 bases left between them. From germline, CDR1 is SNHLY and CDR2 FYNNEI. The CDR3 has 16 residues. CDR3 sequence (DNA): TGTGCCAGCAGTTACAAGCGGCGTCGGGACACCGGGGAGCTGTTTTTT. This sequence encodes CASSYKRRRDTGELFF.

The chain recombines TRBV5-6 with TRBJ1-1; no definite D call. V was pared by 0 bases and J by 2 bases, with 14 bases between. Germline CDR1 is SGHDT and CDR2 is YYEEEE. The CDR3 totals 16 residues. The CDR3 reads CASSLEVSWSNTEAFF. CDR3 in DNA: TGTGCCAGCAGCTTGGAAGTGAGTTGGAGTAACACTGAAGCTTTCTTT.

The gene calls are TRBV15 and TRBJ1-2; D not resolved. This CDR3 region has 13 residues. V lost 6 bases, J lost 4 bases, and 12 bases lay in between. The germline gives CDR1 LNHNV, CDR2 YYDKDF (reference sequence). The CDR3, as DNA: TGTGCCACCAGGCCCGGGAGCAGCTATGGCTACACCTTC. It is translated as CATRPGSSYGYTF. Full variable domain (rest looked up from reference TRBV15 and TRBJ1-2): DAMVIQNPRYQVTQFGKPVTLSCSQTLNHNVMYWYQQKSSQAPKLLFHYYDKDFNNEADTPDNFQSRRPNTSFCFLDIRSPGLGDTAMYLCATRPGSSYGYTFGSGTRLTVV.

The chain couples TRBV6-4 to TRBJ2-1; 7 nucleotides align to TRBD2. CDR3 length: 15 amino acids. Losses at the gene ends were 5 bases for V and 2 bases for J; bases not matched to a gene: 6. Germline V gives CDR1 MRHNA, CDR2 SNTAGT. CDR3 in DNA: TGTGCCAGCAGTTTTAGGACTAGTACCTACAATGAGCAGTTCTTC. It encodes CASSFRTSTYNEQFF.

This sequence joins TRBV9 and TRBJ2-3; D remains ambiguous. The CDR3 sequence is 14 residues long. Germline V gives CDR1 SGDLS, CDR2 YYNGEE. V was trimmed by 0 bases and J by 5 bases, leaving 10 bases between them. The CDR3 loop is CASSVGSFKDTQYF. The CDR3 DNA is TGTGCCAGCAGCGTAGGCAGCTTCAAAGATACGCAGTATTTT.

This rearrangement joins TRBV7-2 to TRBJ2-2, with 9 bases fitting TRBD2. Trimming cost V 6 bases and J 0 bases; bases outside gene matches: 2. This CDR3 is built from 15 residues. Germline V lookup: CDR1 SGHTA, CDR2 FQGNSA. The CDR3 coding sequence is TGTGCCAGCAGAGTAGCGGGAGCGAACACCGGGGAGCTGTTTTTT. The encoded protein is CASRVAGANTGELFF.

The J gene is TRBJ2-3, the V gene TRBV11-3; D call uncertain. Deletions cut 4 bases from V and 4 bases from J, with 9 bases between. The CDR3 extends over 13 amino acids. Per germline, CDR1 SGHNT and CDR2 YENEEA. CDR3 region: CASSSNTADTQYF. CDR3 nucleotide sequence: TGTGCCAGCAGCTCCAACACCGCAGATACGCAGTATTTT.

In this sample, this clone turned up once. V is TRBV11-3 and J is TRBJ2-5, with TRBD1 identical over 8 bases. Germline lookup yields CDR1 SGHNT and CDR2 YENEEA. V trimming: 1 base; J trimming: 4 bases; junction bases outside the gene matches: 5. The CDR3 is 15 amino acids. The CDR3 loop is CASSLVGQVGETQYF. The DNA of the CDR3 is TGTGCCAGCAGCTTAGTGGGACAGGTGGGAGAGACCCAGTACTTC.

V usage is TRBV18 and J usage is TRBJ2-3, with 10 bases lining up with TRBD1. The J segment lost 1 base and the V segment lost 0 bases, leaving 1 base of the junction unmatched. This CDR3 comprises 16 residues. Germline lookup yields CDR1 KGHSH and CDR2 LQKENI. CDR3 in amino acids: CASSPPGTGGTDTQYF. The CDR3 nucleotides are TGTGCCAGCTCACCACCCGGGACAGGGGGCACAGATACGCAGTATTTT. The full variable domain, rest sourced from reference TRBV18 and TRBJ2-3, is NAGVMQNPRHLVRRRGQEARLRCSPMKGHSHVYWYRQLPEEGLKFMVYLQKENIIDESGMPKERFSAEFPKEGPSILRIQQVVRGDSAAYFCASSPPGTGGTDTQYFGPGTRLTVL.

V gene TRBV6-5 combines with J gene TRBJ1-5; TRBD1 is a possible D gene (6 bases). Trimming left V 0 bases short and J 6 bases short, with 12 bases between. Germline CDR1 reads MNHEY; CDR2 reads SVGAGI. This CDR3 spans 15 amino acids. The CDR3: CASSYSKGGSQPQHF. In DNA, the CDR3 is TGTGCCAGCAGTTACTCGAAAGGGGGATCTCAGCCCCAGCATTTT.

This chain links TRBV30 with TRBJ1-6; the D gene is possibly TRBD1 (6 bases). Trimming removed 1 base from V and 13 bases from J, with 11 bases in between. The CDR3 runs 12 residues. Germline loops: CDR1 GTSNPN, CDR2 SVGIG (reference sequence). CDR3 DNA sequence: TGTGCCTGGAGTGCAAGGACAGTGCCCCTCCACTTT. This gives the protein CAWSARTVPLHF.

The gene calls are TRBV7-2 and TRBJ2-1; D uncertain. This CDR3 region has 15 residues. V was pared by 1 base and J by 4 bases, with 11 bases between. CDR1 is SGHTA and CDR2 is FQGNSA in the germline V gene. Written as DNA, the CDR3 is TGTGCCAGCAGCTTAGGACCTCTCTCTTACAATGAGCAGTTCTTC. Translated: CASSLGPLSYNEQFF.

V usage is TRBV15 and J usage is TRBJ2-7, with D possibly TRBD1 on 6 matching bases. Looked up from germline, CDR1 is LNHNV and CDR2 is YYDKDF (reference sequence). There are 15 residues in the CDR3. Trimming shortened V by 0 bases and J by 4 bases, and 13 bases separated the two germline ends. CDR3 region: CATSRDHGQGYEQYF. DNA for the CDR3: TGTGCCACCAGCAGAGATCATGGGCAGGGGTACGAGCAGTACTTC.

The J gene is TRBJ1-2, the V gene TRBV30, with a weak D call TRBD1 (6 bases). Germline loops: CDR1 GTSNPN, CDR2 SVGIG (reference sequence). V lost 3 bases and J 6 bases, leaving 14 bases between the germline ends. The CDR3 runs 13 residues. CDR3 sequence reads: CAWRNTGQDGYTF. As DNA, the CDR3 is TGTGCCTGGAGGAATACAGGGCAAGATGGCTACACCTTC.

Points on this clone: Other nucleotide sequences from this sample produce the same CDR3. The chain is built from TRBV5-1 and TRBJ2-7, with D unclear. The CDR3 totals 11 residues. Trimming cost V 5 bases and J 3 bases, with 6 bases left between them. Germline-derived CDR1 and CDR2 are SGHRS and YFSETQ. CDR3 coding DNA: TGCGCCAGCAGATCAAGCTACGAGCAGTACTTC. Translated: CASRSSYEQYF.

The rearrangement links TRBV7-8 to TRBJ2-1; possibly TRBD2 for D (6 bases). The V end was cut by 5 bases, the J end by 5 bases, with 13 bases between. Germline V gene data show CDR1 as SGHVS and CDR2 as FQNEAQ. This CDR3 region has 14 residues. For the CDR3, the DNA is TGTGCCAGCAGCGTTATTACTAGCAACAATGAGCAGTTCTTC. Encoded protein: CASSVITSNNEQFF. Filled out from reference TRBV7-8 and TRBJ2-1, the complete variable domain reads GAGVSQSPRYKVAKRGQDVALRCDPISGHVSLFWYQQALGQGPEFLTYFQNEAQLDKSGLPSDRFFAERPEGSVSTLKIQRTQQEDSAVYLCASSVITSNNEQFFGPGTRLTVL.

The chain carries TRBV5-1 and TRBJ2-3; 7 bases agree with TRBD2. Germline CDR1 reads SGHRS; CDR2 reads YFSETQ. The J segment lost 4 bases and the V segment lost 2 bases, leaving 7 bases of the junction unmatched. There are 15 residues in the CDR3. CDR3 DNA sequence: TGCGCCAGCAGCTTCACTCTGCTAGCGGCAGATACGCAGTATTTT. Protein sequence: CASSFTLLAADTQYF.

The V and J genes are TRBV29-1 and TRBJ1-2; 9 nucleotides align to TRBD1. This CDR3 region has 12 residues. V was pared by 3 bases and J by 6 bases, with 2 bases of the junction left unmatched. Germline V gene sequence: CDR1 SQVTM, CDR2 ANQGSEA. The CDR3 spells CSVETGGNGYTF. CDR3 bases: TGCAGCGTTGAGACAGGGGGAAATGGCTACACCTTC.

V and J are TRBV27 and TRBJ2-7; 11 nucleotides agree with TRBD2. The CDR3 runs 19 residues. J gave up 0 bases and V 7 bases, and 17 bases lay outside the gene matches. The V gene's germline CDR1 is MNHEY and CDR2 SMNVEV (reference sequence). The CDR3 reads CASIPRGLLAGASSYEQYF. The CDR3 DNA reads as TGTGCCAGCATCCCTCGTGGTTTACTAGCGGGAGCGAGCTCCTACGAGCAGTACTTC.

This chain uses TRBV7-3 with TRBJ2-7; 7 bases are a match to TRBD1. Trimming took 5 bases from V and 5 from J; bases not matched to a gene: 6. Germline V lookup: CDR1 SGHTA, CDR2 FQGTGA. The CDR3 is 13 residues long. DNA of the CDR3: TGTGCCAGCAGCCCAGGGGGATCAGACGAGCAGTACTTC. Translated, it gives CASSPGGSDEQYF.

This chain links TRBV5-4 with TRBJ2-7, with 8 nucleotides matching TRBD2. With V trimmed by 0 bases and J by 6 bases, 8 bases remained unmatched. The CDR3 has 15 amino acids. From germline, CDR1 is SGHNT and CDR2 YYREEE (reference sequence). The CDR3 DNA sequence: TGTGCCAGCAGCTTGGAGCTGACTAGCGTTCGCGAGCAGTACTTC. Protein product: CASSLELTSVREQYF.

This sequence joins TRBV27 and TRBJ2-3, with TRBD2 identical over 10 bases. The CDR3 sequence is 19 residues long. The V gene's germline CDR1 is MNHEY and CDR2 SMNVEV (reference sequence). V dropped 2 bases and J dropped 3; count of bases not matched to a gene: 14. The CDR3 nucleotides read TGTGCCAGCAGTTTAGGGCACGGGGCTAGCGGGGGAGGGACAGATACGCAGTATTTT. Its protein is CASSLGHGASGGGTDTQYF.

The V call is TRBV11-3, the J call TRBJ2-3; a possible D gene is TRBD2 (5 bases). Germline V gives CDR1 SGHNT, CDR2 YENEEA. Between the trimmed V and J ends, which lost 5 bases and 7 bases, there was a span of 13 bases. CDR3 size: 13 residues. CDR3 residues: CASSPSEVNTQYF. The CDR3, as DNA: TGTGCCAGCAGCCCTTCGGAGGTGAATACGCAGTATTTT.

This chain joins TRBV30 and TRBJ1-4; maybe TRBD1 (5 bases). Trimming removed 2 bases from V and 7 bases from J, with 20 bases in between. The CDR3 covers 16 residues. Germline V CDR1 and CDR2: GTSNPN, SVGIG (reference sequence). CDR3 protein: CAWSRGVSARSEKLFF. DNA of the CDR3: TGTGCCTGGAGTAGGGGTGTTTCGGCGCGTAGTGAAAAACTGTTTTTT. Full variable domain (outside the CDR3, taken from reference TRBV30 and TRBJ1-4): SQTIHQWPATLVQPVGSPLSLECTVEGTSNPNLYWYRQAAGRGLQLLFYSVGIGQISSEVPQNLSASRPQDRQFILSSKKLLLSDSGFYLCAWSRGVSARSEKLFFGSGTQLSVL.

The V gene is TRBV7-9, the J gene TRBJ1-5; D might be TRBD1 (6 bases). Germline V gene sequence: CDR1 SEHNR, CDR2 FQNEAQ (reference sequence). Trimming took 1 base from V and 3 from J, leaving 10 bases between them. This CDR3 region has 15 residues. CDR3 protein: CASSLGGQINQPQHF. The CDR3 coding sequence is TGTGCCAGCAGCTTAGGCGGACAGATCAATCAGCCCCAGCATTTT.